This T cell receptor (beta chain) came from a study of cytomegalovirus exposure and HLA in healthy donors. Study results and caveats: Later, an analysis found that TCR clusters from the first cohort tended to co-occur in the roughly 120 validation repertoires. Cytomegalovirus status was reportedly diagnosed by the classifier with high specificity and sensitivity. There were a few CMV-associated chains whose specificity for CMV antigens was confirmed in vitro.

Germline V lookup: CDR1 MNHNY, CDR2 SVGAGI (reference sequence). CDR3 size: 14 residues. V was trimmed by 2 bases and J by 1 base, leaving 9 bases between them. A remark on this clone: Antigen: not known.

It was the roughly 120-subject validation cohort, separate from the roughly 700-subject first cohort, to which the donors belonged. Assay used: immunoSEQ multiplex PCR; TCRdb lists only in-frame clones, some missing. The profile shows some 85,000 clones, 96% of them singletons. V is TRBV6-6 and J is TRBJ2-7, with a weak D call TRBD1 (6 bases). This TCR was sampled from a woman between 18 and 29 years old in good health and CMV-seronegative. Material: PBMCs. The CDR3 region is CASSYADRSYEQYF. For the CDR3, the DNA is TGTGCCAGCAGTTACGCCGACAGGTCCTACGAGCAGTACTTC.